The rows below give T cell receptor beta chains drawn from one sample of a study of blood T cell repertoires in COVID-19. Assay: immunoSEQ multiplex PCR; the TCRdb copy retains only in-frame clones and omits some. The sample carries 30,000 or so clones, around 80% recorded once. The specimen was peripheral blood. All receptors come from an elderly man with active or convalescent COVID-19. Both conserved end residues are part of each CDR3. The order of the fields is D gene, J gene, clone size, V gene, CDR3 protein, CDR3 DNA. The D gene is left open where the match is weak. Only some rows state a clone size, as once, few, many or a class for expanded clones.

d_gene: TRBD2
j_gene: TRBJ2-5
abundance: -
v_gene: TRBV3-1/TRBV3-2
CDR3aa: CASSLRTSGTIDQETQYF
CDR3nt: TGTGCCAGCAGCCTTAGGACTAGCGGGACGATAGACCAAGAGACCCAGTACTTC

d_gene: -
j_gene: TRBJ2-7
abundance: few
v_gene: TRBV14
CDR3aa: CASSSSEGRYEQYF
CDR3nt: TGTGCCAGCAGTTCTAGCGAGGGGCGCTACGAGCAGTACTTC

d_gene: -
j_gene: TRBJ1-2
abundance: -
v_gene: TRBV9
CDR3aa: CASSVGPGISNYGYTF
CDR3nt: TGTGCCAGCAGCGTAGGTCCGGGGATATCTAACTATGGCTACACCTTC

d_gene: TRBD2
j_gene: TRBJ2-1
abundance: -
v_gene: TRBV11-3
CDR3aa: CASSLLAGVYNEQFF
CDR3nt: TGTGCCAGCAGCCTACTAGCGGGAGTCTACAATGAGCAGTTCTTC

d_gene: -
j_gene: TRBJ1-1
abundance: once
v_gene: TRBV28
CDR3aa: CASSFLSGVVAEAFF
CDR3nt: TGTGCCAGCAGTTTCCTATCCGGGGTAGTCGCTGAAGCTTTCTTT

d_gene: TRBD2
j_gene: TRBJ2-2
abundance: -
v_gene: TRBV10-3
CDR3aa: CAISMTSGRADGELFF
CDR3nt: TGTGCCATCAGTATGACTAGCGGGAGGGCCGACGGGGAGCTGTTTTTT

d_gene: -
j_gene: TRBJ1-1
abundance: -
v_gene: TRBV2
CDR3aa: CASSGHSGRNTEAFF
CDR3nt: TGTGCCAGCAGTGGGCATTCAGGGCGGAACACTGAAGCTTTCTTT

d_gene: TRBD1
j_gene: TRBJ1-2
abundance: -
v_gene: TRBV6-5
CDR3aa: CASSYSMVQGAYGYTF
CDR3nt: TGTGCCAGCAGTTACTCGATGGTACAGGGGGCATATGGCTACACCTTC

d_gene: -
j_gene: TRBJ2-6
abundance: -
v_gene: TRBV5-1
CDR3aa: CASSLGLAVPSRANVLTF
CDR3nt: TGCGCCAGCAGCTTGGGTTTAGCGGTACCTTCTCGGGCCAACGTCCTGACTTTC

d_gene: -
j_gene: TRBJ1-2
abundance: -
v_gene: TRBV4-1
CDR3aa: CASSQDQGGTRGYTF
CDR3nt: TGCGCCAGCAGCCAAGATCAGGGAGGGACTAGGGGCTACACCTTC

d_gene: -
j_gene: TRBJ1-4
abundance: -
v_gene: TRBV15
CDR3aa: CATSRVNPQNEKLFF
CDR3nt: TGTGCCACCAGCAGAGTAAACCCGCAGAATGAAAAACTGTTTTTT

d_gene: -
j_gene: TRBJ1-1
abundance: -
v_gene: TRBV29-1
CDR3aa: CSVSTVMNTEAFF
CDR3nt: TGCAGCGTTTCGACAGTCATGAACACTGAAGCTTTCTTT

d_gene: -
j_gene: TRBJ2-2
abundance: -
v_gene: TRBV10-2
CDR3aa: CASSDVVVGGTGELFF
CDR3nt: TGCGCCAGCAGTGATGTGGTAGTAGGAGGCACCGGGGAGCTGTTTTTT

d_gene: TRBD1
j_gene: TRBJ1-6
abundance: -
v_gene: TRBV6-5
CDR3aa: CASTGQGNSPLHF
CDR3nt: TGTGCCAGCACGGGACAGGGTAATTCACCCCTCCACTTT

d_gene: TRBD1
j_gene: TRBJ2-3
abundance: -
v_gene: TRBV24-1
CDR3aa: CATSETGVADTQYF
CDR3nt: TGTGCCACCAGTGAGACAGGGGTTGCAGATACGCAGTATTTT

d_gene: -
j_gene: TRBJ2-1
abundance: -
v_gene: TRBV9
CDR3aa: CASSASLDEQFF
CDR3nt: TGTGCCAGCAGCGCCTCTCTCGATGAGCAGTTCTTC

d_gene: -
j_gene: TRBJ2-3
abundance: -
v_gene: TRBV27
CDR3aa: CASSLRSVVDTQYF
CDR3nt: TGTGCCAGCAGTCTCAGGTCTGTTGTGGATACGCAGTATTTT

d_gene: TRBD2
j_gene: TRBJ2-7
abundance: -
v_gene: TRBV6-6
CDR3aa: CASSPRSSGRAPLPYEQYF
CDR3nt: TGTGCCAGCAGTCCCAGGTCTAGCGGGAGGGCACCACTGCCCTACGAGCAGTACTTC

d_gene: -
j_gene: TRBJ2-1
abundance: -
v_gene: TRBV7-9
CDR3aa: CASSLAVQRNEQFF
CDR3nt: TGTGCCAGCAGCTTAGCGGTTCAGCGTAATGAGCAGTTCTTC

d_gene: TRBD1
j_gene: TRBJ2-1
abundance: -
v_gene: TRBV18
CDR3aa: CASSPPLGDRVYNEQFF
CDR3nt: TGTGCCAGCTCACCACCGTTGGGGGACAGGGTCTACAATGAGCAGTTCTTC

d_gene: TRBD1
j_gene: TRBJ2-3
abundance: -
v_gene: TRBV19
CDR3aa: CASSPDREDTQYF
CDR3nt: TGTGCCAGTAGTCCGGACAGGGAGGATACGCAGTATTTT

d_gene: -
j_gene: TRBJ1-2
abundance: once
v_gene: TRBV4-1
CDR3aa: CASSPGLTGPRDGYTF
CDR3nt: TGCGCCAGCAGCCCAGGGTTGACAGGACCTCGCGATGGCTACACCTTC

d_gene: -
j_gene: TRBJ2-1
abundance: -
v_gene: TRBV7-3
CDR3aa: CASSLTGTYNEQFF
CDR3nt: TGTGCCAGCAGCTTAACCGGGACTTACAATGAGCAGTTCTTC

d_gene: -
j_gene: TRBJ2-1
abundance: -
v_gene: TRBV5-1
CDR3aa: CASSLRDGEYNEQFF
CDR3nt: TGCGCCAGCAGCTTGCGAGACGGAGAATACAATGAGCAGTTCTTC

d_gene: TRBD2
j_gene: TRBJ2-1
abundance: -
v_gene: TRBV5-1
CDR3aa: CASSQPALAGGPSYNEQFF
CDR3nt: TGCGCCAGCAGCCAACCCGCCCTAGCGGGAGGGCCTTCCTACAATGAGCAGTTCTTC

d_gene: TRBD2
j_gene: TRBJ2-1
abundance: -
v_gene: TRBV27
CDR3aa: CASSIRPTSVGNNEQFF
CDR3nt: TGTGCCAGCAGTATACGGCCAACTAGCGTGGGGAACAATGAGCAGTTCTTC

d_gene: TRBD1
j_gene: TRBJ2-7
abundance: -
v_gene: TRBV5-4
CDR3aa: CASSLVFRGTRNEQYF
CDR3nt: TGTGCCAGCAGCTTGGTATTCAGGGGGACGAGGAACGAGCAGTACTTC

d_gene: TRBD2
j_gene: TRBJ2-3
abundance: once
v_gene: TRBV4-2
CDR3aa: CASSPGTSGSTDTQYF
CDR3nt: TGTGCCAGCAGCCCAGGGACTAGCGGGAGCACAGATACGCAGTATTTT

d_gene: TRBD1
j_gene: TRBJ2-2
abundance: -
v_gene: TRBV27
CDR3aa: CASRWTGGITGELFF
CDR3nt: TGTGCCAGCAGATGGACAGGGGGGATAACCGGGGAGCTGTTTTTT

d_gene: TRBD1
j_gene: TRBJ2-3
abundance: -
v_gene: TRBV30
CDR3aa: CAWIFPRGRGADTQYF
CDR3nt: TGTGCCTGGATTTTCCCCAGGGGGCGTGGGGCAGATACGCAGTATTTT

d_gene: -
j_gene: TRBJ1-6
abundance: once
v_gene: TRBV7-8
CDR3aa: CASSFGLSATANSPLHF
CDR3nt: TGTGCCAGCAGCTTCGGGCTATCAGCGACAGCTAATTCACCCCTCCACTTT

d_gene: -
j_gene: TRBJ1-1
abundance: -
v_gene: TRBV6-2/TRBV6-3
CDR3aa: CASSYIRNTEAFF
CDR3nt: TGTGCCAGCAGTTACATCCGGAACACTGAAGCTTTCTTT

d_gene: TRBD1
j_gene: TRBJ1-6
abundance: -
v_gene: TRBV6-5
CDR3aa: CASRPGQGNNSPLHF
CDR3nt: TGTGCCAGCAGACCCGGACAGGGGAATAATTCACCCCTCCACTTT

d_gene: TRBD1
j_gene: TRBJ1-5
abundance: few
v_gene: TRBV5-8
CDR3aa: CASSAGQGFAQPQHF
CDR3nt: TGTGCCAGCAGCGCGGGACAGGGGTTCGCTCAGCCCCAGCATTTT

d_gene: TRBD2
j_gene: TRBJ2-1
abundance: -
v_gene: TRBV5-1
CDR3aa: CASSYQWTSGRAVVENEQFF
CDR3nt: TGCGCCAGCAGCTACCAATGGACTAGCGGGAGGGCCGTAGTCGAGAATGAGCAGTTCTTC

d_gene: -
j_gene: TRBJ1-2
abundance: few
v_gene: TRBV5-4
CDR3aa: CASGIIGVVANYGYTF
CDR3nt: TGTGCCAGCGGAATCATAGGGGTAGTCGCGAACTATGGCTACACCTTC

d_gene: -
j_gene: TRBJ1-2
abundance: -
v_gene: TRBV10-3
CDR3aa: CAISPGGQNYGYTF
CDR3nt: TGTGCCATCTCGCCCGGGGGGCAAAACTATGGCTACACCTTC

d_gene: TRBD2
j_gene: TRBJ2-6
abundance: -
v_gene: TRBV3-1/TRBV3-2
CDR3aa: CASTLAGAGANVLTF
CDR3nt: TGTGCCAGCACACTAGCGGGAGCTGGGGCCAACGTCCTGACTTTC

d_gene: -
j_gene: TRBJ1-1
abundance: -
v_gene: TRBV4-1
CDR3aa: CASSPDSGDRHTEAFF
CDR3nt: TGCGCCAGCAGCCCGGACAGCGGTGATCGGCACACTGAAGCTTTCTTT

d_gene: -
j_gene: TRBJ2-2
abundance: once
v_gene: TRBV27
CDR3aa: CASSRQDRDGELFF
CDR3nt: TGTGCCAGCAGTAGGCAGGATCGGGACGGGGAGCTGTTTTTT

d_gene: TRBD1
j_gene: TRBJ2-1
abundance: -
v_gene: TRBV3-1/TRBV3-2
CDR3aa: CASSPDRDNEQFF
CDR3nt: TGTGCCAGCAGCCCGGACAGGGACAATGAGCAGTTCTTC

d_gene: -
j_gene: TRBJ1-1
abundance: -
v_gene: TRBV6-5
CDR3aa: CASSNQGTDTEAFF
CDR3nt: TGTGCCAGCAGTAATCAGGGAACGGACACTGAAGCTTTCTTT

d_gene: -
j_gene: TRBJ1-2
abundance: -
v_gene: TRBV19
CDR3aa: CASSVTTYGYTF
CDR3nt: TGTGCCAGTAGCGTCACTACGTATGGCTACACCTTC

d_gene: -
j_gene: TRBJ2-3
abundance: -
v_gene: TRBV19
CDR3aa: CASSIEAEASTDTQYF
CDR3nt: TGTGCCAGTAGTATAGAAGCGGAGGCTAGCACAGATACGCAGTATTTT